This is a list of T cell receptor beta chains from one sample in a study of blood T cell repertoires in COVID-19. Profiled with immunoSEQ multiplex PCR; TCRdb holds only in-frame clones, not every one. The data contain under 85,000 clones, over 70% of them seen just once; the ten biggest clones take up 5.3%. Source material: peripheral blood. The receptors derive from a middle-aged man with active COVID-19. Each CDR3 is given with its conserved first and last residue. Each record gives: CDR3 protein, CDR3 DNA, J gene, D gene, V gene, clone size. The D gene is left open where the match is weak. Clone size is shown for a subset of rows, as once, few, many or a class of expanded clone.

CDR3aa: CASSPSYDYGYTF
CDR3nt: TGTGCCAGTAGTCCTAGTTATGACTATGGCTACACCTTC
j_gene: TRBJ1-2
d_gene: -
v_gene: TRBV19
abundance: -

CDR3aa: CASSPQGNPSYEQYF
CDR3nt: TGTGCCAGCAGTCCTCAGGGAAATCCCTCCTACGAGCAGTACTTC
j_gene: TRBJ2-7
d_gene: -
v_gene: TRBV27
abundance: -

CDR3aa: CATSRDQEGYTF
CDR3nt: TGTGCCACCAGCAGAGACCAGGAAGGCTACACCTTC
j_gene: TRBJ1-2
d_gene: -
v_gene: TRBV15
abundance: -

CDR3aa: CASSEDRQVSSYEQYF
CDR3nt: TGTGCCAGCAGTGAAGATCGACAGGTTAGCTCCTACGAGCAGTACTTC
j_gene: TRBJ2-7
d_gene: -
v_gene: TRBV6-1
abundance: -

CDR3aa: CASSQERGNEQFF
CDR3nt: TGTGCCAGCAGCCAAGAGCGGGGGAATGAGCAGTTCTTC
j_gene: TRBJ2-1
d_gene: TRBD2
v_gene: TRBV3-1/TRBV3-2
abundance: -

CDR3aa: CAISDLTDTQYF
CDR3nt: TGTGCCATCAGTGACCTCACAGATACGCAGTATTTT
j_gene: TRBJ2-3
d_gene: -
v_gene: TRBV10-3
abundance: once

CDR3aa: CASSYLQGLYEQYF
CDR3nt: TGTGCCAGCAGTTACTTGCAGGGCCTATACGAGCAGTACTTC
j_gene: TRBJ2-7
d_gene: -
v_gene: TRBV6-2/TRBV6-3
abundance: -

CDR3aa: CASSPRGGSSEQFF
CDR3nt: TGTGCCAGCAGCCCCCGCGGGGGTTCGAGTGAGCAGTTCTTC
j_gene: TRBJ2-1
d_gene: TRBD2
v_gene: TRBV5-6
abundance: once

CDR3aa: CASSRDQTGLGYTF
CDR3nt: TGTGCCAGCAGTCGCGACCAGACAGGGCTAGGCTACACCTTC
j_gene: TRBJ1-2
d_gene: TRBD1
v_gene: TRBV27
abundance: -

CDR3aa: CASSPGLAGEKETQYF
CDR3nt: TGCGCCAGCAGCCCGGGACTAGCGGGGGAGAAAGAGACCCAGTACTTC
j_gene: TRBJ2-5
d_gene: TRBD2
v_gene: TRBV5-1
abundance: -

CDR3aa: CASSQGGGQQYF
CDR3nt: TGTGCCAGCAGTCAGGGGGGCGGGCAGCAGTACTTC
j_gene: TRBJ2-7
d_gene: -
v_gene: TRBV11-2
abundance: -

CDR3aa: CASSPDRAYGYTF
CDR3nt: TGTGCCAGCTCGCCTGACAGGGCCTATGGCTACACCTTC
j_gene: TRBJ1-2
d_gene: TRBD1
v_gene: TRBV18
abundance: -

CDR3aa: CARSTPAGGTDTQYF
CDR3nt: TGTGCCAGAAGCACTCCAGCGGGGGGCACAGATACGCAGTATTTT
j_gene: TRBJ2-3
d_gene: TRBD2
v_gene: TRBV2
abundance: -

CDR3aa: CASSVAGGQPQHF
CDR3nt: TGTGCCAGCAGCGTAGCAGGGGGCCAGCCCCAGCATTTT
j_gene: TRBJ1-5
d_gene: TRBD1
v_gene: TRBV9
abundance: medium-sized

CDR3aa: CASSSRSQSTDTQYF
CDR3nt: TGTGCCAGTAGCTCAAGGTCACAGAGCACAGATACGCAGTATTTT
j_gene: TRBJ2-3
d_gene: -
v_gene: TRBV19
abundance: -

CDR3aa: CASTEWGRAGGRNTGELFF
CDR3nt: TGCGCCAGCACCGAATGGGGGCGAGCGGGGGGACGTAACACCGGGGAGCTGTTTTTT
j_gene: TRBJ2-2
d_gene: TRBD2
v_gene: TRBV23-1
abundance: -

CDR3aa: CSAAYEGLGTEAFF
CDR3nt: TGCAGCGCTGCGTATGAGGGCTTGGGCACTGAAGCTTTCTTT
j_gene: TRBJ1-1
d_gene: -
v_gene: TRBV29-1
abundance: -

CDR3aa: CASSALGLPDTQYF
CDR3nt: TGTGCCAGCAGCGCCTTGGGACTCCCCGATACGCAGTATTTT
j_gene: TRBJ2-3
d_gene: -
v_gene: TRBV9
abundance: -

CDR3aa: CASSPPGLYYNEQFF
CDR3nt: TGTGCCAGCAGCCCTCCAGGACTATACTACAATGAGCAGTTCTTC
j_gene: TRBJ2-1
d_gene: -
v_gene: TRBV11-2
abundance: once

CDR3aa: CASSESPGYSPLHF
CDR3nt: TGTGCCAGCAGCGAGTCACCAGGGTACTCACCCCTCCACTTT
j_gene: TRBJ1-6
d_gene: -
v_gene: TRBV5-5
abundance: -

CDR3aa: CASSPSAGKSTGELFF
CDR3nt: TGTGCCAGCTCACCGTCGGCAGGGAAGAGCACCGGGGAGCTGTTTTTT
j_gene: TRBJ2-2
d_gene: -
v_gene: TRBV18
abundance: -

CDR3aa: CASSSRPQYNEQFF
CDR3nt: TGTGCCAGCAGCTCCCGTCCCCAGTACAATGAGCAGTTCTTC
j_gene: TRBJ2-1
d_gene: -
v_gene: TRBV7-2
abundance: -

CDR3aa: CAINPTDNSPLHF
CDR3nt: TGTGCCATCAACCCGACAGATAATTCACCCCTCCACTTT
j_gene: TRBJ1-6
d_gene: -
v_gene: TRBV10-3
abundance: -

CDR3aa: CASSMGLAGYTDTQYF
CDR3nt: TGTGCCAGTAGTATGGGACTAGCGGGTTACACAGATACGCAGTATTTT
j_gene: TRBJ2-3
d_gene: TRBD2
v_gene: TRBV19
abundance: -

CDR3aa: CASRGGTGVGEQYF
CDR3nt: TGTGCCAGCAGAGGCGGGACAGGGGTGGGCGAGCAGTACTTC
j_gene: TRBJ2-7
d_gene: TRBD1
v_gene: TRBV2
abundance: -

CDR3aa: CASSLAGQGMRNTEAFF
CDR3nt: TGCGCCAGCAGCTTGGCGGGACAGGGTATGCGGAACACTGAAGCTTTCTTT
j_gene: TRBJ1-1
d_gene: TRBD1
v_gene: TRBV5-1
abundance: -

CDR3aa: CASGSNLDRGNQPQHF
CDR3nt: TGTGCTAGTGGTTCTAACCTGGACAGGGGGAATCAGCCCCAGCATTTT
j_gene: TRBJ1-5
d_gene: TRBD1
v_gene: TRBV12-5
abundance: -

CDR3aa: CASSHGRRAGSYPLHF
CDR3nt: TGTGCCAGCAGCCACGGCAGGAGGGCAGGGTCTTATCCCCTCCACTTT
j_gene: TRBJ1-6
d_gene: -
v_gene: TRBV5-6
abundance: -

CDR3aa: CASSLVGTGMNTEAFF
CDR3nt: TGTGCCAGCAGCTTAGTTGGGACAGGCATGAACACTGAAGCTTTCTTT
j_gene: TRBJ1-1
d_gene: TRBD1
v_gene: TRBV7-2
abundance: -

CDR3aa: CASREGTAAGAFF
CDR3nt: TGTGCCAGCAGGGAGGGGACAGCCGCGGGGGCTTTCTTT
j_gene: TRBJ1-1
d_gene: TRBD1
v_gene: TRBV6-6
abundance: -

CDR3aa: CAWSTSSDKNYF
CDR3nt: TGTGCCTGGAGTACCTCTTCGGACAAGAATTACTTC
j_gene: TRBJ2-7
d_gene: -
v_gene: TRBV30
abundance: -

CDR3aa: CASSLTGFTEAFF
CDR3nt: TGTGCCAGCAGCTTGACAGGGTTCACTGAAGCTTTCTTT
j_gene: TRBJ1-1
d_gene: TRBD1
v_gene: TRBV7-3
abundance: few

CDR3aa: CASSQQEGTNEKLFF
CDR3nt: TGTGCCAGCAGCCAACAGGAGGGAACTAATGAAAAACTGTTTTTT
j_gene: TRBJ1-4
d_gene: -
v_gene: TRBV3-1/TRBV3-2
abundance: -

CDR3aa: CASSLNLQVDTQYF
CDR3nt: TGCGCCAGCAGCTTAAATCTTCAGGTAGATACGCAGTATTTT
j_gene: TRBJ2-3
d_gene: -
v_gene: TRBV5-1
abundance: once

CDR3aa: CASSPGAGRTDTQYF
CDR3nt: TGTGCCAGCAGTCCTGGGGCGGGGCGCACAGATACGCAGTATTTT
j_gene: TRBJ2-3
d_gene: -
v_gene: TRBV27
abundance: -

CDR3aa: CASSFTRAGGELFF
CDR3nt: TGTGCCAGCAGTTTCACCAGGGCTGGCGGGGAGCTGTTTTTT
j_gene: TRBJ2-2
d_gene: -
v_gene: TRBV6-6
abundance: -

CDR3aa: CASSYSLGQDGNTIYF
CDR3nt: TGTGCCAGCAGTTACTCCCTTGGACAGGACGGAAACACCATATATTTT
j_gene: TRBJ1-3
d_gene: TRBD1
v_gene: TRBV6-5
abundance: few

CDR3aa: CASSFSYGKYNEQFF
CDR3nt: TGTGCCAGCAGCTTTTCCTACGGGAAATACAATGAGCAGTTCTTC
j_gene: TRBJ2-1
d_gene: -
v_gene: TRBV3-1/TRBV3-2
abundance: -

CDR3aa: CASSPLSYNEQFF
CDR3nt: TGTGCCAGCAGCCCTCTGTCGTACAATGAGCAGTTCTTC
j_gene: TRBJ2-1
d_gene: -
v_gene: TRBV4-2
abundance: -

CDR3aa: CASSRDREEKLFF
CDR3nt: TGTGCCAGCAGCCGCGACAGAGAAGAAAAACTGTTTTTT
j_gene: TRBJ1-4
d_gene: -
v_gene: TRBV12-3/TRBV12-4
abundance: -

CDR3aa: CASSSDRGGDTQYF
CDR3nt: TGTGCCAGCAGCTCGGACAGGGGAGGGGATACGCAGTATTTT
j_gene: TRBJ2-3
d_gene: TRBD1
v_gene: TRBV7-9
abundance: -

CDR3aa: CASSLPSGGDIDEQFF
CDR3nt: TGCGCCAGCAGCTTACCTAGCGGGGGGGATATTGATGAGCAGTTCTTC
j_gene: TRBJ2-1
d_gene: TRBD2
v_gene: TRBV5-1
abundance: -

CDR3aa: CASSYSGGKETQYF
CDR3nt: TGCGCCAGCAGCTATAGCGGGGGAAAAGAGACCCAGTACTTC
j_gene: TRBJ2-5
d_gene: TRBD2
v_gene: TRBV5-1
abundance: once

CDR3aa: CASSQGAGETQYF
CDR3nt: TGTGCCAGCAGCCAGGGGGCCGGAGAGACCCAGTACTTC
j_gene: TRBJ2-5
d_gene: TRBD1
v_gene: TRBV6-5
abundance: -

CDR3aa: CAISGAGSNQPQHF
CDR3nt: TGTGCCATCAGTGGAGCAGGGAGCAATCAGCCCCAGCATTTT
j_gene: TRBJ1-5
d_gene: -
v_gene: TRBV10-3
abundance: -

CDR3aa: CASSQGERSTDTQYF
CDR3nt: TGCGCCAGCAGCCAAGGAGAGCGCAGCACAGATACGCAGTATTTT
j_gene: TRBJ2-3
d_gene: -
v_gene: TRBV4-1
abundance: -

CDR3aa: CSARSGDEQYF
CDR3nt: TGCAGTGCTAGATCAGGGGACGAGCAGTACTTC
j_gene: TRBJ2-7
d_gene: -
v_gene: TRBV20-1
abundance: once

CDR3aa: CASRPQVNQPQHF
CDR3nt: TGCGCCAGCAGGCCTCAGGTGAATCAGCCCCAGCATTTT
j_gene: TRBJ1-5
d_gene: -
v_gene: TRBV10-2
abundance: few

CDR3aa: CASSLLGQGGTDTQYF
CDR3nt: TGTGCCAGCAGCCTTTTGGGCCAGGGGGGCACAGATACGCAGTATTTT
j_gene: TRBJ2-3
d_gene: TRBD1
v_gene: TRBV11-2
abundance: once

CDR3aa: CASSATGYEQYF
CDR3nt: TGTGCCAGCAGCGCCACAGGGTACGAGCAGTACTTC
j_gene: TRBJ2-7
d_gene: -
v_gene: TRBV9
abundance: few

CDR3aa: CASTLTGLVAGPYNEQFF
CDR3nt: TGTGCCAGCACCCTGACAGGCCTCGTAGCGGGCCCTTACAATGAGCAGTTCTTC
j_gene: TRBJ2-1
d_gene: -
v_gene: TRBV12-1
abundance: -

CDR3aa: CASSLGRGRKLFF
CDR3nt: TGTGCCAGCAGCTTAGGCAGGGGACGGAAACTGTTTTTT
j_gene: TRBJ1-4
d_gene: -
v_gene: TRBV7-9
abundance: -

CDR3aa: CATKGRGMGYSNQPQHF
CDR3nt: TGTGCCACCAAGGGGAGGGGGATGGGTTATAGCAATCAGCCCCAGCATTTT
j_gene: TRBJ1-5
d_gene: -
v_gene: TRBV19
abundance: -

CDR3aa: CASSPNSNYGYTF
CDR3nt: TGTGCCAGCTCACCAAACAGTAACTATGGCTACACCTTC
j_gene: TRBJ1-2
d_gene: -
v_gene: TRBV18
abundance: -

CDR3aa: CASSSDREKQFF
CDR3nt: TGTGCCAGCAGTTCCGACAGGGAAAAGCAGTTCTTC
j_gene: TRBJ2-1
d_gene: TRBD1
v_gene: TRBV28
abundance: once

CDR3aa: CASSARSTDTQYF
CDR3nt: TGTGCCAGCAGTGCTAGGAGCACAGATACGCAGTATTTT
j_gene: TRBJ2-3
d_gene: -
v_gene: TRBV2
abundance: -

CDR3aa: CASSQDLGTSFGEQYF
CDR3nt: TGTGCCAGCAGCCAAGATCTGGGGACTAGCTTTGGCGAGCAGTACTTC
j_gene: TRBJ2-7
d_gene: TRBD2
v_gene: TRBV4-2
abundance: -

CDR3aa: CASSQGASGFYEQYF
CDR3nt: TGTGCCAGCAGCCAAGGGGCCTCAGGCTTCTACGAGCAGTACTTC
j_gene: TRBJ2-7
d_gene: -
v_gene: TRBV3-1/TRBV3-2
abundance: -

CDR3aa: CATSGQGLTPLHF
CDR3nt: TGTGCCACCTCAGGACAGGGGCTAACACCCCTCCACTTT
j_gene: TRBJ1-6
d_gene: TRBD1
v_gene: TRBV7-9
abundance: -

CDR3aa: CASSLGRLSQYF
CDR3nt: TGTGCCAGCAGCTTAGGGCGACTATCCCAGTACTTC
j_gene: TRBJ2-5
d_gene: -
v_gene: TRBV7-2
abundance: -